The rows below give T cell receptor beta chains drawn from one sample of a study of T cells in Graves' hyperthyroidism and ophthalmopathy. TCRdb processed the multiplex PCR reads anew with MiXCR; each CDR3 protein has one entry. The table has around 600,000 distinct CDR3 sequences, about 14% seen once; the top ten hold roughly 6.9%. What was sequenced was blood. These receptors all stem from a woman in her late teens or twenties with Graves' ophthalmopathy. Each CDR3 is given with its conserved first and last residue. The D gene is left open where the match is weak. Clone size reads once, few, many, or a class if the clone is expanded.

TRBD2,TRBV20-1,TRBJ2-1,few,TGCAGTGCTAGAGATTCGACTAGCGGGACGATCTACAATGAGCAGTTCTTC,CSARDSTSGTIYNEQFF
NA,TRBV15,TRBJ2-7,many,TGTGCCACCAGCAGAGATAGGGCCATCGGAGAGCAGTACTTC,CATSRDRAIGEQYF
TRBD2,TRBV4-2,TRBJ2-1,many,TGTGCCAGCAGCCAAGCCGAGACTAGCGGACGTAATGAGCAGTTCTTC,CASSQAETSGRNEQFF
NA,TRBV28,TRBJ2-1,many,TGTGCCAGCAGTTTGTTTAATTCCCTAACGAATGAGCAGTTCTTC,CASSLFNSLTNEQFF
NA,TRBV6-1,TRBJ1-5,many,TGTGCCAGCAGACGACACGATGCCGCGAATCAGCCCCAGCATTTT,CASRRHDAANQPQHF
TRBD1,TRBV7-9,TRBJ2-1,many,TGTGCCAGCAGCATCAGACAGGGCTCCTACAATGAGCAGTTCTTC,CASSIRQGSYNEQFF
NA,TRBV13,TRBJ2-5,many,TGTGCCAGCAGCTTCTCGGGTCAATTGTACTTC,CASSFSGQLYF
TRBD1,TRBV12-5,TRBJ1-5,many,TGTGCTAGTGGTTTGGTAGGGACAGGGAGCAATCAGCCCCAGCATTTT,CASGLVGTGSNQPQHF
TRBD2,TRBV12-3/TRBV12-4,TRBJ2-5,many,TGTGCCAGCAGGTCCCTAGCGGGAGGGACCCAAGAGACCCAGTACTTC,CASRSLAGGTQETQYF
NA,TRBV6-1,TRBJ2-7,few,TGTGCCAGCAGCCACGGGGAGCGGAAGACCTACGAGCAGTACTTC,CASSHGERKTYEQYF
TRBD2,TRBV7-8,TRBJ2-7,many,TGTGCCAGCAGTTTACGACTAGCGGAGGGGTACGAGCAGTACTTC,CASSLRLAEGYEQYF
TRBD1,TRBV27,TRBJ2-1,many,TGTGCCAGTAGGACAGGGGCAAATGAGCAGTTCTTC,CASRTGANEQFF
NA,TRBV11-2,TRBJ2-7,few,TGTGCCAGCAGCTCCGCAGGGGATCCTCGCGAGCAGTACTTC,CASSSAGDPREQYF
NA,TRBV11-1,TRBJ2-3,many,TGTGCCAGCCGCCGGTCAAGCACAGATACGCAGTATTTT,CASRRSSTDTQYF
TRBD2,TRBV29-1,TRBJ2-1,many,TGCAGCGTTGAGGGACGTAGCGGGAGGAAGTACAATGAGCAGTTCTTC,CSVEGRSGRKYNEQFF
TRBD2,TRBV9,TRBJ2-5,few,TGTGCCAGCAGCGCGACTAGCGGGAGGCCGACGGGGGAGACCCAGTACTTC,CASSATSGRPTGETQYF
TRBD2,TRBV11-1,TRBJ2-1,many,TGTGCCAGCAGCAATGCGGGAGAGGGCTACAATGAGCAGTTCTTC,CASSNAGEGYNEQFF
NA,TRBV7-9,TRBJ1-1,many,TGTGCCAGCAGCCCAGGGTTGCCGGGCACTGAAGCTTTCTTT,CASSPGLPGTEAFF
TRBD1,TRBV6-2/TRBV6-3,TRBJ1-4,many,TGTGCCAGCAGTTACGACCAGACAGGGTTAAGAGAAAAACTGTTTTTT,CASSYDQTGLREKLFF
NA,TRBV12-3/TRBV12-4,TRBJ2-7,many,TGTGCCAGCAGTTTAGGCTTCTCGCGTTACGAGCAGTACTTC,CASSLGFSRYEQYF
TRBD1,TRBV7-8,TRBJ1-1,many,TGTGCCAGCAGCTTGTACGGAACATGGACAGGGACGATGAACACTGAAGCTTTCTTT,CASSLYGTWTGTMNTEAFF
TRBD1,TRBV7-9,TRBJ1-1,many,TGTGCCAGCAGCGCCAGGACAGGGAGAGCTTTCTTT,CASSARTGRAFF
NA,TRBV7-2,TRBJ2-2,many,TGTGCCAGCAGCTTAGCGTTCGGCGGGGAGCTGTTTTTT,CASSLAFGGELFF
TRBD2,TRBV30,TRBJ2-7,many,TGTGCCTGGAGTGATAGCGGGGGGACGCTAAGGGTCTACGAGCAGTACTTC,CAWSDSGGTLRVYEQYF
NA,TRBV5-1,TRBJ2-1,many,TGTGCCAGCAGTTCAGACTCCTACAATGAGCAGTTCTTC,CASSSDSYNEQFF
TRBD1,TRBV28,TRBJ2-1,many,TGTGCCAGCAGTTTAGTACAGGGGGCTGGGGATGAGCAGTTCTTC,CASSLVQGAGDEQFF